This paragraph reports one T cell receptor beta chain. This CDR3 comprises 14 residues. The J segment lost 12 bases and the V segment lost 3 bases, leaving 11 bases of the junction unmatched. Germline values: CDR1 SGHTA, CDR2 FQGNSA. From the RT-PCR reads, TCRdb called clonotypes with MiXCR, one entry per CDR3 protein. The sample yields about 680,000 distinct CDR3 sequences, 13% to 15% seen once. The gene calls are TRBV7-2 and TRBJ2-1, with 7 bases aligning to TRBD1. This clonotype was obtained from a female donor in good health, serving as a healthy control. Material: memory CD4+ T cells from blood. The CDR3 bases are TGTGCCAGCAGCTTGGGACAGATTGTACTAGGGCAGTTCTTC. It translates to CASSLGQIVLGQFF.